What follows describes a single T cell receptor beta chain. This clone was recorded only once. Its binding antigen is unknown. No base qualities exist here, and no much larger clone lies one base off it. In total, more than 500 healthy bone marrow donors made up the cohort. All cohort members were sampled while nominally healthy, although unrecorded immune exposures were likely present. The donor was CMV seropositive and belonged to the group of 250 to 300 seropositive cohort members. A peripheral blood sample was provided by each donor, and peripheral blood mononuclear cells were used for TCR beta sequencing. Genomic DNA extraction from the blood cell samples was performed with the Qiagen DNeasy Blood Extraction Kit. The CDR3 runs 15 amino acids, cysteine and phenylalanine included. The DNA shown is the 45-base CDR3, in frame from base 1. Taken from the germline V gene, the CDR1 and CDR2 loops are LGHNT and FRNRAP. The germline V end is reduced by 0 bases and the J end by 5 bases; junction bases left unmatched: 6.

This entry is derived from a study of cytomegalovirus exposure and HLA in healthy donors listed by TCRdb under 2017. Study-wide context: An earlier analysis of roughly 630 of the donors reported roughly 300 Gb of sequence data and some 100 million unique TCR beta sequences from 150 million to 200 million T cells. An early release covering just under 650 HLA-typed donors comprised approximately 300 gigabases of sequencing data and tens of millions of unique TCR sequences. The genetic ancestry cluster associated with self-reported Caucasian donors included around four fifths of the 398 genotyped donors. The study was designed to test whether signatures of past pathogen exposure could be identified by cataloging public T cell receptors. Using immunosequencing, the study profiled T cell repertoires from 500 to 800 subjects and related those repertoires to cytomegalovirus serostatus. Along with the approximately 620-subject first cohort, a separate validation cohort of over 90 different subjects was used. The study combined high-throughput TCR immunosequencing, statistical association of individual TCRs with disease status, and machine learning to predict cytomegalovirus infection status. A later analysis re-examined previously published TCR beta repertoires from roughly 650 donors and added high-resolution HLA genotyping to investigate patterns of TCR occurrence. In the later analysis, no new phenotypic data were used to find candidate immune exposures; instead, reliance was placed on TCR beta sequences and their occurrence across donors. An earlier analysis of 587 of the donors used high-throughput TCR beta sequencing to judge whether each TCR beta V gene segment behaved as functional or pseudogenic. Alongside the repertoire data, information on donor age, sex, ethnicity and CMV serostatus was compiled. A later genetic analysis used genome-wide SNP genotypes for about 65% of the roughly 700 donors, treating that subset as a discovery cohort. All discovery cohort repertoires had been generated on a single sequencing platform. Class I and class II HLA loci were covered by the typing at four-digit resolution. Typing coverage varied by locus: about 620-640 donors for A, B, C, DRB1 and DQB1; about 520 for DQA1; approximately 570 for DPA1; approximately 450 for DPB1. Because of strong linkage in the cohort, roughly five DR-DQ haplotypes were treated as single units for association and clustering. Across about 380 genotyped donors of the cohort, an average of approximately 220,000 unique TCR beta nucleotide sequences per donor were sequenced, and approximately 17% of those sequences were non-productive. General findings and caveats noted by the study authors: The classifier was reported to diagnose cytomegalovirus status with high specificity and sensitivity in both the original cohort and the validation cohort. A later genetic analysis reported fewer N-insertions in productive TCRs among donors in an Asian-associated ancestry cluster than the approximately 670-donor mean. Some IMGT-functional V segments, including TRBV6-2 and TRBV6-3, could not be distinguished by the 87-base-pair reads and were therefore excluded. A further reported finding was that TCR beta sequences accurately predicted the HLA-A and HLA-B alleles for most subjects in the first cohort. Because HLA typing was unavailable for some donors at each locus, only the typed subset was used in association tests. In a later genetic analysis, a missense DCLRE1C variant was associated with V-gene and J-gene trimming of TCR beta chains, and the association was replicated in an independent cohort. A total of roughly 160 TCR beta chains were listed by the study as associated with cytomegalovirus. Correlated functional status among segregating V segments might be attributable to linkage disequilibrium, but an unknown experimental factor could not be ruled out. According to a later analysis, parvovirus B19, influenza, CMV and Epstein-Barr virus appeared linked to several top co-occurrence clusters. In an earlier analysis of around 500 of the donors, most TCR beta V segments appeared in productive rearrangements about 87% or about 30% of the time, broadly matching IMGT annotations. Strong co-occurrence of HLA alleles, especially DR and DQ, made assigning TCR associations to individual alleles difficult. In a later analysis, TCR association rates were found to vary across HLA loci, with the most associated TCRs seen for DRB1 alleles and the fewest for HLA-C alleles. The presence/absence analyses assumed that sequencing depth was roughly uniform across donors, and that assumption may not be true. The authors suggested that the approach could potentially be generalized to other disease states and immunological phenotypes. A cluster of highly shared sequence variants was judged likely to be a technical artifact of the sequencing pipeline. In this cohort, only TCR beta chains were sequenced, and detectable features were limited by the absence of alpha or paired-chain data. CMV serostatus was the only immune exposure information available for the cohort. In a later analysis, HLA-associated TCR beta chains were found to be more clonally expanded and to have lower generation probabilities than equally common non-associated chains. Specific HLA alleles were associated with about 17,000 TCR beta sequences at a false discovery rate of 0.05 in a later analysis. Approximately 16 rarely observed V segments, including chromosome 9 orphons, were excluded from the earlier analysis of a few hundred of the donors because counts were too low. In vitro tests confirmed that a few of the cytomegalovirus-associated TCR beta chains recognize cytomegalovirus antigens. While some public TCRs were present in many individuals, most TCR sequences turned up only very rarely across donors. In a later analysis, most CMV-associated TCR beta chains were found to appear HLA-restricted, with HLA associations seemingly driven largely by CMV exposure.

Receptor libraries were prepared by the immunoSEQ multiplex PCR assay. For the multiplex PCR, a mixture combining 60 forward primers for TCR Vbeta segments and 13 reverse primers for TCR Jbeta segments was used. The CDR3 region of rearranged TCR beta genes was amplified from genomic DNA with a multiplex PCR assay. On the Illumina HiSeq System, the amplified TCR beta libraries were sequenced as 87-base-pair reads. The authors processed their data as follows. A later analysis tallied tens of millions of unique TCR beta chains across the 660 or so repertoires, and some 12 million of those chains were shared by two or more donors. A nearest-neighbor algorithm error-corrected the raw reads and collapsed the reads into unique sequences, merging closely related sequences to remove PCR and sequencing errors. V, D and J gene segments were assigned by aligning CDR3 sequences to IMGT reference sequences. Each retained sequence needed at least a six-nucleotide match to both a V gene segment and a J gene segment. A rearrangement counted as productive if the CDR3 had no stop codons and remained in frame with V and J, and every other rearrangement counted as non-productive. Following IMGT convention, CDR3 was defined as the stretch from the second conserved V-encoded cysteine to the conserved J-encoded phenylalanine. Sequences without an unambiguous match to a single V gene segment were excluded from the earlier analysis of a few hundred of the donors. An earlier analysis of about 600 of the donors called V segments functional above 56.7% productive rearrangements and segregating when the between-donor standard deviation exceeded 5%. A statistical classification framework was developed to diagnose cytomegalovirus status using the catalog of TCR beta chain sequences. In a later analysis, V and J genes were assigned by comparing TCR nucleotide sequences against IMGT/GENE-DB human TR gene sequences. Using the TCRdist pipeline, a later analysis assigned CDR3 sequences along with most-parsimonious VDJ recombination scenarios. In a later analysis, every TCR beta chain was defined by the combination of its CDR3 amino acid sequence and its V-gene family, and reads without a unique V-gene family were dropped. A later analysis removed roughly 590 highly shared, low-generation-probability nucleotide sequences to deal with suspected cross-contamination and a sequencing artifact. In a later analysis, a clonal expansion index was calculated for each public chain from normalized within-repertoire ranks of inferred template counts. Generation probabilities in a later analysis came from a VDJ recombination model fitted to out-of-frame rearrangements, and those results were checked against IGoR. A later analysis scored TCR-TCR, TCR-HLA and TCR-CMV co-occurrence with hypergeometric tests, applying a repertoire-size bias correction to TCR pairs. False discovery rates were estimated in a later analysis by permuting HLA or CMV assignments 20 times. In a later analysis, co-occurring TCRs were grouped with DBSCAN, and TCRdist sequence similarity was added when clustering was performed within HLA-allele-positive subsets. Co-occurrence clustering excluded repertoires with fewer than 30,000 or more than 120,000 public chains, plus five with anomalous nucleotide sharing. Not all clones reach the TCRdb copy of this immuneACCESS table, which keeps in-frame sequences only. Checked studies attribute under half of the gap to unresolved V genes and leave the rest unexplained. V and J calls and clone size are given by that table; D and trimming were obtained from the DNA. The table for this sample lists 100,000 to 150,000 clones; more than 65% of them were counted only once. The top ten constitute less than 15% of the sample.

In this chain, TRBV12-5 is recombined with TRBJ2-7; the junction holds 8 bases that match TRBD1. The sequence came from a woman aged 60 to 75 in good health and CMV-seropositive. Source material: PBMCs. The nucleotides are TGTGCTAGTGGTTTGGTAACAGGGGGATTCGACGAGCAGTACTTC. It translates as CASGLVTGGFDEQYF. Here the CDR3 is joined to the reference TRBV12-5 and TRBJ2-7 genes, and the full variable domain is: DARVTQTPRHKVTEMGQEVTMRCQPILGHNTVFWYRQTMMQGLELLAYFRNRAPLDDSGMPKDRFSAEMPDATLATLKIQPSEPRDSAVYFCASGLVTGGFDEQYFGPGTRLTVT.